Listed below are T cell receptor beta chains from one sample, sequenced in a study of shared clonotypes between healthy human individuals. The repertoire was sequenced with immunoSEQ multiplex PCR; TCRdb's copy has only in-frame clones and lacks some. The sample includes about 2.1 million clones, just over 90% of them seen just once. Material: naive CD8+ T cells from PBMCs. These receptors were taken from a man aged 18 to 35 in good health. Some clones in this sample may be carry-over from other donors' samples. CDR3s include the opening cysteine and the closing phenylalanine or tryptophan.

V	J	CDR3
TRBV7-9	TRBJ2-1	CASSPTRGVYNEQFF
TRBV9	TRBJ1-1	CASSAHEDSMNTEAFF
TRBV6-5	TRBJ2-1	CASSSTGVEYNEQFF
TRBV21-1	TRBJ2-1	CASSKVPSGSSGYNEQFF
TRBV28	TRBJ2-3	CATQAPGNPSTDTQYF
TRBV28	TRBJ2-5	CASSLLQEVQTQYF
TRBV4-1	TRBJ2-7	CASSQGEGYAGEQYF
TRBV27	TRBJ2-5	CASSSPGERQETQYF
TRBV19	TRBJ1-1	CASSMRGGEAPEAFF
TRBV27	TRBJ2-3	CASSLGPDTQYF
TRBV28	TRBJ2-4	CASSWRGSQREGLSLAKNIQYF
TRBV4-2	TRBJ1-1	CASSQASSGVDTEAFF
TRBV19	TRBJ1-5	CASSTRGREYSNQPQHF
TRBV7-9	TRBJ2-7	CASSLRGRDEQYF
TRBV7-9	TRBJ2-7	CASSIIQISYEQYF
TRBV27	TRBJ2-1	CASSLSVEGYNEQFF
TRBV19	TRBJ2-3	CASTWDTRDGDTQYF
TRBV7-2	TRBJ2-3	CASRNREADTQYF
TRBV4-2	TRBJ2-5	CASRLEAGLVQETQYF
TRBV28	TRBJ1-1	CASRSRDGTEAFF
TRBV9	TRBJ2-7	CASSVGISGTYEQYF
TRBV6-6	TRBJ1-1	CASSYSEGYTEAFF
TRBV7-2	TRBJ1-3	CASSLSWSSGNTIYF
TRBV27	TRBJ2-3	CASSFYRESDTQYF
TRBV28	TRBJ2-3	CASSLLGLENTDTQYF